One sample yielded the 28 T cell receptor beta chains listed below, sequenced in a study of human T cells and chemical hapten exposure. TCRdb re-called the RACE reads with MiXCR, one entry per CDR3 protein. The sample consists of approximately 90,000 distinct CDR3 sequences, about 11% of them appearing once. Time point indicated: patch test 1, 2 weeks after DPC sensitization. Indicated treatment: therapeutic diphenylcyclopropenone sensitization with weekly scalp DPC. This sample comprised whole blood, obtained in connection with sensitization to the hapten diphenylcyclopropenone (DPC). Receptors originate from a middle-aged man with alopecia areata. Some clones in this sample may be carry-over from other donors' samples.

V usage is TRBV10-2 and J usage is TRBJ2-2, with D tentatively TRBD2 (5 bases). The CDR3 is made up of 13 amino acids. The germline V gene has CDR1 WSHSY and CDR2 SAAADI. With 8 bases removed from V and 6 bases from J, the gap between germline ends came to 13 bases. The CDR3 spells CASESGHAGELFF. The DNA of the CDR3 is TGCGCCAGCGAGAGCGGTCATGCCGGGGAGCTGTTTTTT.

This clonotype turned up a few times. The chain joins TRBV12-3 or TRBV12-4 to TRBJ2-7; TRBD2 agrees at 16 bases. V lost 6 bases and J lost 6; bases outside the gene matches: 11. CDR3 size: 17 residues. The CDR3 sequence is CASSPGLAGGPRGEQYF. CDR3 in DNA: TGTGCCAGCAGCCCGGGACTAGCGGGAGGGCCGCGCGGCGAGCAGTACTTC.

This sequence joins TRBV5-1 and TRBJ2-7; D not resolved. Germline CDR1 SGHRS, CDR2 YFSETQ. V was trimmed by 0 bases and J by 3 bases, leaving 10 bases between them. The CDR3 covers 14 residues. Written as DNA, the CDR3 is TGCGCCAGCAGCTTGGCCCGGCAGGACTACGAGCAGTACTTC. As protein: CASSLARQDYEQYF. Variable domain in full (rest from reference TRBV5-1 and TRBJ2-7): KAGVTQTPRYLIKTRGQQVTLSCSPISGHRSVSWYQQTPGQGLQFLFEYFSETQRNKGNFPGRFSGRQFSNSRSEMNVSTLELGDSALYLCASSLARQDYEQYFGPGTRLTVT.

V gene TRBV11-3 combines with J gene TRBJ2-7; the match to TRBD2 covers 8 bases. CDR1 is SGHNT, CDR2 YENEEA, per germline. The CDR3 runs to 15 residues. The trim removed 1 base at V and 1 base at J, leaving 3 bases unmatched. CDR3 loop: CASSLAAGGSYEQYV. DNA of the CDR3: TGTGCCAGCAGCTTAGCTGCGGGAGGTTCCTACGAGCAGTACGTC.

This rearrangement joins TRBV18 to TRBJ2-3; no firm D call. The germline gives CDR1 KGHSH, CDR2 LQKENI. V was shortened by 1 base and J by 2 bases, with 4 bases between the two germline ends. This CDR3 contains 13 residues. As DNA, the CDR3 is TGTGCCAGCTCACCACGGGTCACAGATACGCAGTATTTT. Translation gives CASSPRVTDTQYF.

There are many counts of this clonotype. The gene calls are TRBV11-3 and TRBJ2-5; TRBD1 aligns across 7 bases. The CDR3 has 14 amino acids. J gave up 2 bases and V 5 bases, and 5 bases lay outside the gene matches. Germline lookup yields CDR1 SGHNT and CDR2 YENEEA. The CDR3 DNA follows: TGTGCCAGCAGCGCGGACAGGATACAAGAGACCCAGTACTTC. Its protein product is CASSADRIQETQYF.

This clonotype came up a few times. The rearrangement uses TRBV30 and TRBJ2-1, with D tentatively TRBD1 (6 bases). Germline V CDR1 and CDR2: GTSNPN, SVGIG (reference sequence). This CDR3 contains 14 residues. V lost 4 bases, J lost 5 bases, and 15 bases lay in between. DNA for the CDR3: TGTGCCTGGACTTTAGGGGGAAATAACAATGAGCAGTTCTTC. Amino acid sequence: CAWTLGGNNNEQFF.

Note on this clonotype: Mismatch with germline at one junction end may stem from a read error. For the CDR3, the DNA is TGCGCCAGCAGCTTGACCCCAGATAGCGGGAGGGCCCCAGACTTC. Protein: CASSLTPDSGRAPDF. The chain has TRBV5-1 and TRBJ2-7; 11 bases agree with TRBD2. The CDR3 runs 15 residues. Germline V gene data show CDR1 as SGHRS and CDR2 as YFSETQ.

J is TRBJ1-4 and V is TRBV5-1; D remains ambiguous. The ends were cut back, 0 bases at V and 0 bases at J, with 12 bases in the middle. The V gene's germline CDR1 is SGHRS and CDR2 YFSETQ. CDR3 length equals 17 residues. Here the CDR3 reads CASSLAHGGATNEKLFF. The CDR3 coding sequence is TGCGCCAGCAGCTTGGCACACGGTGGGGCAACTAATGAAAAACTGTTTTTT. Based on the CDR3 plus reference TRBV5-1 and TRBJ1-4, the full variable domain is KAGVTQTPRYLIKTRGQQVTLSCSPISGHRSVSWYQQTPGQGLQFLFEYFSETQRNKGNFPGRFSGRQFSNSRSEMNVSTLELGDSALYLCASSLAHGGATNEKLFFGSGTQLSVL.

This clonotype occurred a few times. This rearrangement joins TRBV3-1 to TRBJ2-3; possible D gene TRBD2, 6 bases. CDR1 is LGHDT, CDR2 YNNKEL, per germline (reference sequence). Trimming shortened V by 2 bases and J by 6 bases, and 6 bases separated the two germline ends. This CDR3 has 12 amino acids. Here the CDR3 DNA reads TGTGCCAGCAGCCAACGGGAGGATACGCAGTATTTT. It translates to CASSQREDTQYF.

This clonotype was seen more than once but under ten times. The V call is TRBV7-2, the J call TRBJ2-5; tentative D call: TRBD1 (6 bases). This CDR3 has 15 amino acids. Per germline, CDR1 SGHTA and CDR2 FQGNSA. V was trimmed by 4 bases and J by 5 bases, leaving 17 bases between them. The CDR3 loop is CASSSTTGSWETQYF. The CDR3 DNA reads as TGTGCCAGCAGCTCAACAACAGGGTCGTGGGAGACCCAGTACTTC.

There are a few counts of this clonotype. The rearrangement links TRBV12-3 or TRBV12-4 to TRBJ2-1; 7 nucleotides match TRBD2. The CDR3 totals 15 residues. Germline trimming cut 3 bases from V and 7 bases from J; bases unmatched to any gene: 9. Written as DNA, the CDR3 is TGTGCCAGCAGTTTTCTTGCGGGAGCAGTGAATGAGCAGTTCTTC. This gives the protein CASSFLAGAVNEQFF.

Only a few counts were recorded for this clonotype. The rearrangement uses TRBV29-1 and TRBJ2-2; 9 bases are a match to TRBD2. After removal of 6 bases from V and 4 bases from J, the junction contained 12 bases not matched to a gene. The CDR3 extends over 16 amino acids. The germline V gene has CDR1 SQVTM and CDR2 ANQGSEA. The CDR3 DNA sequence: TGCAGCGTAGGTCGCGCGGGAGGGCCCAGCACCGGGGAGCTGTTTTTT. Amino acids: CSVGRAGGPSTGELFF.

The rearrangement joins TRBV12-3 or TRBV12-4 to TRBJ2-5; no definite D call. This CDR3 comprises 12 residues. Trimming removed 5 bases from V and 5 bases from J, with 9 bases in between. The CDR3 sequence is CASSQVTETQYF. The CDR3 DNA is TGTGCCAGCAGTCAAGTAACGGAGACCCAGTACTTC.

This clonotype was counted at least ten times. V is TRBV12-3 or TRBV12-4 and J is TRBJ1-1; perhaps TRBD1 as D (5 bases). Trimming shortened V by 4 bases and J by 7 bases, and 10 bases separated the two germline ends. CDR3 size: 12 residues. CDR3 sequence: CASSSGTGEAFF. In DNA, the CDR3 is TGTGCCAGCAGTTCCGGGACCGGTGAAGCTTTCTTT.

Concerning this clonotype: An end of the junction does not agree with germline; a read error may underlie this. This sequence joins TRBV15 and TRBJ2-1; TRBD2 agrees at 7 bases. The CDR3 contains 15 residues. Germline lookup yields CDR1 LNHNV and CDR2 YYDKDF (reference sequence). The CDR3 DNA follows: TGTGCCACCATCAGAGGGGAGGGCCCTCACAATGAGCAGTTCTTC. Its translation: CATIRGEGPHNEQFF.

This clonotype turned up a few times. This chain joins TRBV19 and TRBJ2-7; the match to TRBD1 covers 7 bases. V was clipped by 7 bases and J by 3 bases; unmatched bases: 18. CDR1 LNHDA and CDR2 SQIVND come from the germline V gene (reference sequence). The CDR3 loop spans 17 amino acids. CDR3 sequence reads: CASIPTGPSSSDYEQYV. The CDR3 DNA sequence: TGTGCCAGTATACCGACAGGGCCTAGCTCCTCGGACTACGAGCAGTACGTC.

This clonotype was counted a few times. The CDR3 DNA sequence: TGCGCCAGCAGCCAGACCGGGACAGGGAGCTCCTACAATGAGCAGTTCTTC. Residues: CASSQTGTGSSYNEQFF. The chain is built from TRBV4-1 and TRBJ2-1; 9 bases fit TRBD1. Losses at the gene ends were 3 bases for V and 0 bases for J; bases not matched to a gene: 6. CDR1 is MGHRA, CDR2 YSYEKL, per germline. The length of the CDR3 is 17 residues.

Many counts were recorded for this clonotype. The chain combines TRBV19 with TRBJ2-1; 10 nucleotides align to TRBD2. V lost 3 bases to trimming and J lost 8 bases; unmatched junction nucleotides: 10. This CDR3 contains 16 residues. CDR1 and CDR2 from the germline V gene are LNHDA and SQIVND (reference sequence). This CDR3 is CASSITSGNGRHEQFF. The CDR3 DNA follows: TGTGCCAGTAGTATCACTAGCGGGAATGGCCGTCATGAGCAGTTCTTC. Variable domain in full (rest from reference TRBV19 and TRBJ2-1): DGGITQSPKYLFRKEGQNVTLSCEQNLNHDAMYWYRQDPGQGLRLIYYSQIVNDFQKGDIAEGYSVSREKKESFPLTVTSAQKNPTAFYLCASSITSGNGRHEQFFGPGTRLTVL.

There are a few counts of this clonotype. Written as DNA, the CDR3 is TGCAGTGCAACGGACGGGACTAGCGGGAGAGATGAGCAGTTCTTC. It codes for CSATDGTSGRDEQFF. The rearrangement links TRBV20-1 to TRBJ2-1; TRBD2 agrees at 14 bases. Germline V gives CDR1 DFQATT, CDR2 SNEGSKA (reference sequence). Losses at the gene ends were 6 bases for V and 8 bases for J; bases not matched to a gene: 9. The CDR3 length is 15 residues.

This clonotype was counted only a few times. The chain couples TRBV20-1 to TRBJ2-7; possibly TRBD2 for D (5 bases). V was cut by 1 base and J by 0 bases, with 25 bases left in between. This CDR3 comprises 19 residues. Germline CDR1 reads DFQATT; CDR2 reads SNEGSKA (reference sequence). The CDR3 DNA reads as TGCAGTGCTAGAGCTGCCCCCTCAGGATGGGAAGGGAGCTCCTACGAGCAGTACGTC. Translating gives CSARAAPSGWEGSSYEQYV.

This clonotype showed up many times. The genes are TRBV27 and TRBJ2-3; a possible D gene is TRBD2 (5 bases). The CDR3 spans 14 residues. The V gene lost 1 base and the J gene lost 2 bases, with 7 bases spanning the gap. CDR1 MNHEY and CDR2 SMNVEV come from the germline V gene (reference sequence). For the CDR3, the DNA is TGTGCCAGCAGTTTATACGGGAACACAGATACGCAGTATTTT. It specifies CASSLYGNTDTQYF.

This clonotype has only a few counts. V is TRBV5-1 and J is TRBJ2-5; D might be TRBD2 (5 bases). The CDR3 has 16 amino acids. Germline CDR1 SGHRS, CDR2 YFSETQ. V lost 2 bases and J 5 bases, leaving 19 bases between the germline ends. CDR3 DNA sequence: TGCGCCAGCAGCTTACGCCTCGGACTGGCAATGGAGACCCAGTACTTC. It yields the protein CASSLRLGLAMETQYF.

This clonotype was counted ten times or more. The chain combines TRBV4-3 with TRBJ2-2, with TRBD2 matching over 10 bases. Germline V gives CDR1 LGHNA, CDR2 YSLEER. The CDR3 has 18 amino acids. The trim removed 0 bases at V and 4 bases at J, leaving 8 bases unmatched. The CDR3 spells CASSQDLLAGAITGELFF. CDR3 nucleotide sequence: TGCGCCAGCAGCCAAGATTTGCTAGCGGGAGCCATCACCGGGGAGCTGTTTTTT.

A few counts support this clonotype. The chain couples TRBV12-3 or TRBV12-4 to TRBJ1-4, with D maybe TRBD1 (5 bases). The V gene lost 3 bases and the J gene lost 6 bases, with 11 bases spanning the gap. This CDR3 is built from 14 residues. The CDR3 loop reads CASSFQGMDEKLFF. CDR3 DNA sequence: TGTGCCAGCAGTTTTCAGGGTATGGATGAAAAACTGTTTTTT.

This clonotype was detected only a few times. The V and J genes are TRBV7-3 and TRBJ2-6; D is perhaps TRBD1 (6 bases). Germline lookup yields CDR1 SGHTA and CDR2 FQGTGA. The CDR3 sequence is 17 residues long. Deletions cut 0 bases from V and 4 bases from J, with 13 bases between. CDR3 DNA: TGTGCCAGCAGCTTAACGTTTCCAGGGGTCGGGGCCAACGTCCTGACTTTC. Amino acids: CASSLTFPGVGANVLTF.

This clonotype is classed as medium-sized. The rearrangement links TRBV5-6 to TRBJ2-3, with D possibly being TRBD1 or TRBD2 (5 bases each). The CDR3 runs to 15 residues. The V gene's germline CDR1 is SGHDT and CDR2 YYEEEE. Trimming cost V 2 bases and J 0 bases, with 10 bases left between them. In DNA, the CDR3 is TGTGCCAGCAGCTTAGGGACCGCTAGCACAGATACGCAGTATTTT. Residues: CASSLGTASTDTQYF.

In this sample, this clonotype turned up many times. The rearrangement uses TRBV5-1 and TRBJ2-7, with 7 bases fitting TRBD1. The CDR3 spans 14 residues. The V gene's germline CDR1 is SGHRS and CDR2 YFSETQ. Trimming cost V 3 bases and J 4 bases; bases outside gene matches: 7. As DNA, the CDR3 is TGCGCCAGCAGCTGGGCGACAGGGTCGTACGAGCAGTACTTC. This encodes CASSWATGSYEQYF.